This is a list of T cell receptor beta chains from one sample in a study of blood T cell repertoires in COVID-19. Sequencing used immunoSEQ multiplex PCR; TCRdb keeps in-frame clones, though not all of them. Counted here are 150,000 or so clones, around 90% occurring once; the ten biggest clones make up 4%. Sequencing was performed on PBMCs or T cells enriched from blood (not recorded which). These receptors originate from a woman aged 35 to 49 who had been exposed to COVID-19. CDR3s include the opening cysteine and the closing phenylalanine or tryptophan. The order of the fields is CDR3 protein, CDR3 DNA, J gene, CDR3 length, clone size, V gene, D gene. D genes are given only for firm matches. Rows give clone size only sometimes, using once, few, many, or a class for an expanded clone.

CDR3: CASSSGGRNQPQHF; DNA: TGCGCCAGCAGCTCAGGGGGCAGAAATCAGCCCCAGCATTTT; J: TRBJ1-5; length: 14; size: NA; V: TRBV5-1; D: TRBD1
CDR3: CASSPGQSYGYTF; DNA: TGTGCCAGCAGCCCGGGACAGAGCTATGGCTACACCTTC; J: TRBJ1-2; length: 13; size: NA; V: TRBV27; D: TRBD1
CDR3: CASSLESRLPTGELFF; DNA: TGTGCCAGCAGCTTAGAGTCCCGACTGCCCACCGGGGAGCTGTTTTTT; J: TRBJ2-2; length: 16; size: NA; V: TRBV7-6; D: NA
CDR3: CASTETQYF; DNA: TGTGCCAGCACGGAGACCCAGTACTTC; J: TRBJ2-5; length: 9; size: NA; V: TRBV11-3; D: NA
CDR3: CASSLDVLLAGFNEQFF; DNA: TGCGCCAGCAGCTTGGACGTCCTACTAGCGGGCTTCAATGAGCAGTTCTTC; J: TRBJ2-1; length: 17; size: NA; V: TRBV5-1; D: TRBD2
CDR3: CASSLTYTSTGELFF; DNA: TGTGCCAGCAGCTTAACGTACACGTCCACCGGGGAGCTGTTTTTT; J: TRBJ2-2; length: 15; size: NA; V: TRBV7-3; D: NA
CDR3: CASSPEPGQGWYGYTF; DNA: TGTGCCAGCAGCCCTGAACCGGGACAGGGGTGGTATGGCTACACCTTC; J: TRBJ1-2; length: 16; size: NA; V: TRBV7-8; D: TRBD1
CDR3: CASSQRLAGELFF; DNA: TGTGCCAGCAGCCAGAGACTCGCCGGGGAGCTGTTTTTT; J: TRBJ2-2; length: 13; size: NA; V: TRBV12-3/TRBV12-4; D: NA
CDR3: CASSQDRGRSGQPQHF; DNA: TGTGCCAGCAGCCAGGACAGGGGGCGCTCGGGTCAGCCCCAGCATTTT; J: TRBJ1-5; length: 16; size: once; V: TRBV28; D: TRBD1
CDR3: CASSYTKIREQYF; DNA: TGTGCCAGCAGTTACACAAAGATTCGCGAGCAGTACTTC; J: TRBJ2-7; length: 13; size: NA; V: TRBV6-5; D: NA
CDR3: CASSILRARNTEAFF; DNA: TGTGCCAGTAGTATCCTCAGGGCGAGGAACACTGAAGCTTTCTTT; J: TRBJ1-1; length: 15; size: NA; V: TRBV19; D: NA
CDR3: CASSSGGNQPQHF; DNA: TGCGCCAGCAGTTCCGGGGGCAATCAGCCCCAGCATTTT; J: TRBJ1-5; length: 13; size: NA; V: TRBV5-1; D: NA
CDR3: CASSLTGDYGYTF; DNA: TGTGCCAGCAGCTTAACGGGGGACTATGGCTACACCTTC; J: TRBJ1-2; length: 13; size: NA; V: TRBV7-2; D: NA
CDR3: CASRGDRETQYF; DNA: TGTGCCAGCAGGGGGGACAGAGAGACCCAGTACTTC; J: TRBJ2-5; length: 12; size: once; V: TRBV9; D: TRBD1
CDR3: CASSPSDSDQPQHF; DNA: TGTGCCAGCTCACCCTCCGATTCAGATCAGCCCCAGCATTTT; J: TRBJ1-5; length: 14; size: once; V: TRBV18; D: NA
CDR3: CSVEHSQNTEAFF; DNA: TGCAGCGTTGAACACAGCCAGAACACTGAAGCTTTCTTT; J: TRBJ1-1; length: 13; size: NA; V: TRBV29-1; D: NA
CDR3: CASSLSGNIYEQYF; DNA: TGTGCCAGCAGCTTGAGCGGGAACATCTACGAGCAGTACTTC; J: TRBJ2-7; length: 14; size: NA; V: TRBV5-5; D: TRBD2
CDR3: CASSRQVEAFF; DNA: TGTGCCAGCAGTCGACAGGTTGAAGCTTTCTTT; J: TRBJ1-1; length: 11; size: NA; V: TRBV11-2; D: NA
CDR3: CASSLEPGEQGYGYTF; DNA: TGTGCCAGCAGCTTGGAGCCAGGGGAGCAGGGCTATGGCTACACCTTC; J: TRBJ1-2; length: 16; size: once; V: TRBV5-5; D: NA
CDR3: CASSLRFLAAPGYNEQFF; DNA: TGTGCCAGCAGTTTAAGGTTCCTAGCGGCTCCAGGGTACAATGAGCAGTTCTTC; J: TRBJ2-1; length: 18; size: once; V: TRBV28; D: TRBD2
CDR3: CASSRTVNRLFF; DNA: TGCGCCAGCAGTCGGACTGTAAATAGACTGTTTTTT; J: TRBJ1-4; length: 12; size: NA; V: TRBV4-1; D: NA
CDR3: CASVLTGGAQANYGYTF; DNA: TGTGCCAGCGTACTAACGGGCGGGGCGCAAGCTAACTATGGCTACACCTTC; J: TRBJ1-2; length: 17; size: NA; V: TRBV5-6; D: NA
CDR3: CASSEWTGSHGYTF; DNA: TGCGCCAGCAGTGAGTGGACAGGATCACATGGCTACACCTTC; J: TRBJ1-2; length: 14; size: once; V: TRBV10-2; D: TRBD1
CDR3: CASRPFAGANQPQHF; DNA: TGTGCCAGCAGGCCGTTTGCGGGGGCCAATCAGCCCCAGCATTTT; J: TRBJ1-5; length: 15; size: NA; V: TRBV6-4; D: NA
CDR3: CAISSRGEGGYTF; DNA: TGTGCCATCAGTAGCAGGGGGGAAGGTGGCTACACCTTC; J: TRBJ1-2; length: 13; size: NA; V: TRBV10-3; D: TRBD1
CDR3: CASSPEATRGTQYF; DNA: TGCGCCAGCAGCCCGGAGGCCACCCGGGGGACCCAGTACTTC; J: TRBJ2-5; length: 14; size: NA; V: TRBV5-1; D: NA
CDR3: CASSAPGDKNIQYF; DNA: TGTGCCAGCAGCGCCCCGGGAGACAAAAACATTCAGTACTTC; J: TRBJ2-4; length: 14; size: NA; V: TRBV9; D: NA
CDR3: CASSPSIEAFF; DNA: TGTGCCAGCAGCCCCAGTATTGAAGCTTTCTTT; J: TRBJ1-1; length: 11; size: NA; V: TRBV11-2; D: NA
CDR3: CASSLRSDRDNEQYF; DNA: TGTGCCAGCAGCTTAAGGTCGGACAGGGACAACGAGCAGTACTTC; J: TRBJ2-7; length: 15; size: NA; V: TRBV7-8; D: TRBD1
CDR3: CASSPSGVGVEAFF; DNA: TGTGCCAGCTCTCCCTCGGGGGTAGGGGTTGAAGCTTTCTTT; J: TRBJ1-1; length: 14; size: NA; V: TRBV18; D: NA
CDR3: CASSLLTGGGNEKLFF; DNA: TGTGCCAGCAGTCTCCTTACAGGGGGCGGGAATGAAAAACTGTTTTTT; J: TRBJ1-4; length: 16; size: NA; V: TRBV13; D: TRBD1
CDR3: CASSLATFTSGGEQFF; DNA: TGTGCCAGCAGCTTAGCGACTTTTACTAGCGGTGGTGAGCAGTTCTTC; J: TRBJ2-1; length: 16; size: NA; V: TRBV7-9; D: TRBD2
CDR3: CASSPRSGRGAFF; DNA: TGTGCCAGCAGCCCCAGAAGCGGCAGGGGGGCTTTCTTT; J: TRBJ1-1; length: 13; size: once; V: TRBV2; D: TRBD1
CDR3: CASSSFTGVYEQYF; DNA: TGTGCCAGCAGCTCGTTTACCGGAGTCTACGAGCAGTACTTC; J: TRBJ2-7; length: 14; size: NA; V: TRBV7-9; D: NA
CDR3: CASSPRTGEVITAFF; DNA: TGCGCCAGCAGCCCGAGGACAGGGGAGGTGATTACGGCTTTCTTT; J: TRBJ1-1; length: 15; size: NA; V: TRBV5-1; D: TRBD1
CDR3: CAISEQVLTEAFF; DNA: TGTGCCATCAGCGAACAGGTTCTCACTGAAGCTTTCTTT; J: TRBJ1-1; length: 13; size: NA; V: TRBV10-3; D: NA
CDR3: CASMGGIRSPLHF; DNA: TGTGCCAGCATGGGAGGAATAAGGTCACCCCTCCACTTT; J: TRBJ1-6; length: 13; size: NA; V: TRBV2; D: NA
CDR3: CASSPGTGNYEQYF; DNA: TGTGCCAGCAGCCCCGGGACAGGGAACTACGAGCAGTACTTC; J: TRBJ2-7; length: 14; size: NA; V: TRBV5-4; D: TRBD1
CDR3: CASSYGQGNSPLHF; DNA: TGTGCCAGCAGCTACGGACAAGGAAATTCACCCCTCCACTTT; J: TRBJ1-6; length: 14; size: NA; V: TRBV7-3; D: NA
CDR3: CASSPDRASPGNTIYF; DNA: TGTGCCAGCAGCCCGGACAGGGCCTCCCCTGGAAACACCATATATTTT; J: TRBJ1-3; length: 16; size: NA; V: TRBV7-2; D: TRBD1
CDR3: CASMPGSYQPQHF; DNA: TGTGCCAGTATGCCAGGGTCATATCAGCCCCAGCATTTT; J: TRBJ1-5; length: 13; size: NA; V: TRBV19; D: NA
CDR3: CASSGTVSPLHF; DNA: TGTGCCAGCAGTGGGACAGTTTCACCCCTCCACTTT; J: TRBJ1-6; length: 12; size: few; V: TRBV6-2/TRBV6-3; D: TRBD1
CDR3: CASSREGPGNTIYF; DNA: TGTGCCAGCAGCCGGGAGGGCCCTGGAAACACCATATATTTT; J: TRBJ1-3; length: 14; size: NA; V: TRBV7-9; D: NA
CDR3: CASRREHHTDTQYF; DNA: TGCGCCAGCCGGAGAGAACACCACACAGATACGCAGTATTTT; J: TRBJ2-3; length: 14; size: NA; V: TRBV5-1; D: NA
CDR3: CASSPGPSGEQYF; DNA: TGTGCCAGTAGTCCCGGGCCCAGCGGCGAGCAGTACTTC; J: TRBJ2-7; length: 13; size: NA; V: TRBV19; D: NA
CDR3: CASSYWGTSVEDEQFF; DNA: TGTGCCAGCAGCTACTGGGGGACTAGCGTAGAGGATGAGCAGTTCTTC; J: TRBJ2-1; length: 16; size: once; V: TRBV7-8; D: TRBD2
CDR3: CASSRPGQAYGYTF; DNA: TGTGCCAGCAGCAGACCGGGACAGGCATATGGCTACACCTTC; J: TRBJ1-2; length: 14; size: NA; V: TRBV5-6; D: TRBD1
CDR3: CASSDSWGDMGDQPQHF; DNA: TGTGCCAGCAGTGACTCGTGGGGAGACATGGGTGATCAGCCCCAGCATTTT; J: TRBJ1-5; length: 17; size: NA; V: TRBV6-4; D: NA
CDR3: CASSDGTGGSSYEQYF; DNA: TGTGCCAGCAGTGACGGGACAGGGGGGAGCTCCTACGAGCAGTACTTC; J: TRBJ2-7; length: 16; size: NA; V: TRBV6-1; D: TRBD1
CDR3: CASSLGLAGGQTQYF; DNA: TGTGCCAGCAGCTTGGGACTAGCGGGGGGCCAGACCCAGTACTTC; J: TRBJ2-5; length: 15; size: NA; V: TRBV5-6; D: TRBD2
CDR3: CASSVTGSSYEQYF; DNA: TGTGCCAGCAGCGTAACGGGAAGCTCCTACGAGCAGTACTTC; J: TRBJ2-7; length: 14; size: NA; V: TRBV9; D: NA